This T cell receptor beta chain was recorded in a study of Graves' ophthalmopathy and Graves' hyperthyroidism (dated by TCRdb to 2016 to 2019). Describing the broader study: A patient counted as having stable hyperthyroidism if there was no progression to ophthalmopathy within 18 months of follow-up. The study used TCR beta repertoire signatures to distinguish Graves' ophthalmopathy from Graves' hyperthyroidism and to predict progression to ophthalmopathy. In total, some 140 blood samples were TCR-sequenced: approximately 42 ophthalmopathy, over 70 hyperthyroidism and some 17 hyperthyroidism-to-ophthalmopathy patients. To explore V-J signatures that distinguish ophthalmopathy from hyperthyroidism, a discovery set of 90 to 100 patients was enrolled, made up of 40 to 45 with ophthalmopathy and 57 with stable hyperthyroidism. The independent validation cohort included approximately 19 hyperthyroidism patients plus 17 patients who later progressed from hyperthyroidism to ophthalmopathy. T-cell repertoires of thyroid tissue and blood were compared in more than 5 hyperthyroidism patients. Following sampling, methimazole starting at 30 mg daily was administered to hyperthyroidism patients, and high-dose intravenous methylprednisolone was administered to ophthalmopathy patients.

For CDR1 and CDR2, the germline V gene (reference sequence) lists LNHDA and SQIVND. The V and J ends are trimmed by 6 bases and 1 base, leaving 12 bases between them. The CDR3 covers 15 residues, taking in both the cysteine and the phenylalanine. The read is trimmed to its CDR3 DNA, 45 bases read in frame from base 1. For repertoire sequencing, the TCR beta CDR3 regions were amplified from RNA transcripts. HTBI primers and the Qiagen OneStep RT-PCR kit were used in a first-round RT-PCR, which was followed by a second-round multiplex PCR, size selection and purification. Libraries were sequenced paired-end with 100 bp reads on an Illumina HiSeq2000. The study's processing was this. Reads were processed with SOAPnuke, discarding reads with adapters, uncalled bases, mean Phred below 15, or no exact constant-primer or identifier match. COPE v1.2.5 was used to merge the high-quality paired reads. Each unique nucleotide sequence was defined as a clonotype, and clonotypes were aligned to IMGT TRB V, D and J references with MiTCR v1.1. The analysis was limited to V-J combinations with a frequency above 0.0001, which together covered 98% to 99.2% of repertoires. A TCR clonal expansion and chaos score per V-J combination was defined as the ratio of F50 clonal expansion to chaos observed in the TCRdist matrix. Welch's t-statistics and random forest were used to reduce the features to approximately 13 V-J combinations, which were then used as input to a naive Bayes classifier. The similarity between thyroid and blood repertoires was quantified using the Morisita-Horn index. The public sequencing data were trimmed at Q25 with fastp and processed into clonotypes with MiXCR by TCRdb, which kept only in-frame beta chains. Each CDR3 protein gets just one entry, which takes the most common genes and DNA from the rows behind it. Here the V and J calls rest on TCRdb's processing, not on the authors' analysis. This sample is represented by approximately 540,000 distinct CDR3 sequences; about two fifths of them were singletons. The ten top clones hold over 3.5% of the sample.

The paper as a whole reports these results and caveats: Ophthalmopathy was separated from stable hyperthyroidism by the 13-signature model with about 90% sensitivity and around 81% specificity in cross-validation and with 80%/75% in the test set. Sample size was not statistically predetermined, and group allocation was not concealed from the investigators. In validation, the model predicted ophthalmopathy progression with 55% to 71% sensitivity and approximately 78% specificity; some 13 predicted patients were CT-confirmed with GO in a median of about 7.1 months. Most expanded thyroid clonotypes with frequency above 0.001 were also detected in blood, suggesting blood repertoires may reflect the thyroid immune response.

Hyperthyroidism patients were newly diagnosed, were aged 18 to 65 years, and had a disease duration under 2 months. Patients were excluded if they had other autoimmune diseases, uncontrolled infections, pregnancy or lactation. Clinical symptoms, serum thyroxine, TRAb, thyroid ultrasound and orbital computed tomography formed the basis of the diagnosis. Trizol reagent was used to extract the total RNA, and its quality was then checked on an Agilent 2100 Bioanalyzer. Worth noting for this clonotype: Its binding antigen is unknown. Base qualities are not recorded, but no much larger clone differs from it by a single base.

Material: peripheral blood or thyroid tissue (not recorded which). The rearrangement combines TRBV19 with TRBJ2-2, and the D gene may be TRBD1, 6 bases matching. The sequence was collected from an adult man with Graves' hyperthyroidism. Here is the DNA: TGTGCCAGTAGAACCGGGACACAGAACACCGGGGAGCTGTTTTTT. It translates as CASRTGTQNTGELFF.